This T cell receptor beta chain was recorded in a study of post-analysis software for immune sequencing data. Overall study context: Disease courses included relapsing-remitting, secondary progressive and progressive-relapsing multiple sclerosis. Regarding the study as a whole: People with multiple sclerosis had a significantly lower normalized Chao1 diversity than controls did. Same-batch samples co-clustered strongly by F measure.

As concerns this clonotype: What it recognizes is unknown.

Unique molecular identifiers were carried by the TCR beta cDNA libraries. Roughly 490,000 cDNA molecules came from about 1 to 10 million T cells. TCRdb re-derived calls from the PCR reads in MiXCR, one entry per CDR3 protein. Of hundreds of thousands of distinct CDR3 sequences listed, 55% to 60% are singletons. The source material was blood. This receptor was taken from a girl aged 2 to 10 with multiple sclerosis.

The CDR3 here is CASSQVRRNEQYF. CDR3 in DNA: TGTGCCAGCAGCCAAGTTAGGAGAAACGAGCAGTACTTC. The chain couples TRBV14 to TRBJ2-7; unclear D gene. CDR1 and CDR2 (germline): SGHDN, FVKESK. V lost 1 base, J lost 5 bases, and 9 bases lay in between. The CDR3 loop spans 13 amino acids.